This is a list of T cell receptor beta chains from one sample in a study of cytomegalovirus exposure and HLA in healthy donors. Generated by immunoSEQ multiplex PCR, the TCRdb table keeps only in-frame clones and is missing some. This table has roughly 110,000 clones, 60% to 80% appearing once. Material: PBMCs. Receptors originate from a man between 18 and 29 years old in good health and CMV-seronegative. CDR3s include the opening cysteine and the closing phenylalanine or tryptophan. A D gene is named only where the DNA matches it firmly. A row's size may be missing; if present it is once, few, many or a size class.

>TRBJ1-2|13|.|.|TRBV10-3
CATTPGNHIGYTF
TGTGCCACAACTCCGGGAAACCACATAGGCTACACCTTC
>TRBJ2-5|11|.|.|TRBV7-2
CASSFMETQYF
TGTGCCAGCAGCTTCATGGAGACCCAGTACTTC
>TRBJ2-1|14|few|TRBD1|TRBV7-9
CASSFFDRAHEQFF
TGTGCCAGCAGCTTTTTCGACAGGGCCCATGAGCAGTTCTTC
>TRBJ1-1|15|once|.|TRBV5-1
CASSLEGRAVTEAFF
TGCGCCAGCAGCTTGGAGGGCAGGGCGGTTACTGAAGCTTTCTTT
>TRBJ2-2|13|.|.|TRBV15
CATSRDQAGELFF
TGTGCCACCAGCAGAGATCAGGCCGGGGAGCTGTTTTTT
>TRBJ2-7|16|.|.|TRBV5-1
CASSLGWEGGGDEQYF
TGCGCCAGCAGCTTGGGTTGGGAAGGGGGCGGGGACGAGCAGTACTTC
>TRBJ2-2|15|.|.|TRBV11-3
CASSQRGGNTGELFF
TGTGCCAGCAGCCAACGAGGGGGGAACACCGGGGAGCTGTTTTTT
>TRBJ2-3|15|few|TRBD2|TRBV7-3
CASSRGGSSTDTQYF
TGTGCCAGCAGCCGGGGGGGCTCGAGCACAGATACGCAGTATTTT
>TRBJ2-7|13|once|.|TRBV19
CASSNNRVYEQYF
TGTGCCAGTAGTAATAACAGGGTGTACGAGCAGTACTTC
>TRBJ2-7|15|.|.|TRBV7-8
CASSKGAEGTYEQYF
TGTGCCAGCAGCAAAGGTGCCGAGGGCACATACGAGCAGTACTTC
>TRBJ2-2|14|.|TRBD1|TRBV29-1
CSVTDRGEAGELFF
TGCAGCGTTACCGACAGGGGAGAGGCCGGGGAGCTGTTTTTT
>TRBJ2-3|17|.|.|TRBV5-1
CASSWGAGGSGSDTQYF
TGCGCCAGCAGCTGGGGGGCCGGGGGGAGTGGGTCAGATACGCAGTATTTT
>TRBJ2-3|13|once|.|TRBV4-2
CASSQGLADTQYF
TGTGCCAGCAGCCAGGGCCTTGCAGATACGCAGTATTTT
>TRBJ2-5|16|.|TRBD1|TRBV19
CASSLDGTALQETQYF
TGTGCCAGTAGTTTAGACGGGACAGCGCTGCAAGAGACCCAGTACTTC
>TRBJ2-3|15|few|.|TRBV7-9
CASSSWAGSTDTQYF
TGTGCCAGCAGCTCCTGGGCAGGGAGCACAGATACGCAGTATTTT
>TRBJ2-7|13|.|TRBD2|TRBV2
CASQNSGGYEQYF
TGTGCCAGCCAGAATAGCGGGGGATACGAGCAGTACTTC
>TRBJ1-1|14|.|.|TRBV7-9
CASSFGRGDTEAFF
TGTGCCAGCAGCTTTGGCAGGGGAGACACTGAAGCTTTCTTT
>TRBJ2-6|15|few|TRBD1|TRBV6-1
CASSMTGVGANVLTF
TGTGCCAGCAGTATGACAGGGGTCGGGGCCAACGTCCTGACTTTC
>TRBJ2-3|12|.|.|TRBV7-9
CSTQFSTDTQYF
TGTTCCACCCAGTTCAGCACAGATACGCAGTATTTT
>TRBJ2-3|17|.|TRBD1|TRBV4-2
CASSQETGQGITDTQYF
TGTGCCAGCAGCCAAGAAACGGGACAGGGGATAACAGATACGCAGTATTTT